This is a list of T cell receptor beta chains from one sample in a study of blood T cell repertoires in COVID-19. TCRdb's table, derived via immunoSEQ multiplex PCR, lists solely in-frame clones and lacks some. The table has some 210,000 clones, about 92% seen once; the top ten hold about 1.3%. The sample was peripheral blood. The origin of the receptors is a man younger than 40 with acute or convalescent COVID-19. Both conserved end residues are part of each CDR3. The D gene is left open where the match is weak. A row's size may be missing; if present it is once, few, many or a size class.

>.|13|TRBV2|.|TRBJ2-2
CASSDYRDGELFF
TGTGCCAGCAGTGATTATCGGGACGGGGAGCTGTTTTTT
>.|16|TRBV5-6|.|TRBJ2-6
CASSLVGVSGANVLTF
TGTGCCAGCAGCTTGGTAGGGGTATCAGGGGCCAACGTCCTGACTTTC
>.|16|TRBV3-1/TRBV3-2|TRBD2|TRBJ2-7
CASSQDPGGGTYEQYF
TGTGCCAGCAGCCAAGATCCTGGCGGGGGTACTTACGAGCAGTACTTC
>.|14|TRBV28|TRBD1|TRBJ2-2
CASRDRGLTGELFF
TGTGCCAGCAGGGACAGGGGTCTCACCGGGGAGCTGTTTTTT
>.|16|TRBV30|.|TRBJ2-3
CASTQQGKFGNQPQYF
TGTGCCTCCACGCAACAGGGTAAATTCGGCAATCAGCCCCAGTATTTT
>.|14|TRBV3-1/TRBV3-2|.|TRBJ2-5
CASSQDSTQETQYF
TGTGCCAGCAGCCAAGATTCAACTCAAGAGACCCAGTACTTC
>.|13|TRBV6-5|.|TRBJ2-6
CATQLSGANVLTF
TGTGCCACACAGCTGTCTGGGGCCAACGTCCTGACTTTC
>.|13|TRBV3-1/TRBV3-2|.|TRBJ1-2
CASSQIQADGYTF
TGTGCCAGCAGCCAGATACAGGCGGATGGCTACACCTTC
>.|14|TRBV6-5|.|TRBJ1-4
CASSSTATNEKLFF
TGTGCCAGCAGCTCGACAGCAACTAATGAAAAACTGTTTTTT
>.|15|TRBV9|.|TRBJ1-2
CASSGYRETNYGYTF
TGTGCCAGCAGCGGTTACAGAGAGACTAACTATGGCTACACCTTC
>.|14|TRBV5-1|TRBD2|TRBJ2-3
CASKSTSGTDTQYF
TGCGCCAGCAAGTCGACTAGCGGAACAGATACGCAGTATTTT
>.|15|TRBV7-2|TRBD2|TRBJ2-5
CASSLGGGGAKTQYF
TGTGCCAGCAGCTTAGGAGGCGGGGGGGCCAAGACCCAGTACTTC
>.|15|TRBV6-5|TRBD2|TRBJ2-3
CASSYSRGARDTQYF
TGTGCCAGCAGTTACTCGCGGGGGGCGCGAGATACGCAGTATTTT
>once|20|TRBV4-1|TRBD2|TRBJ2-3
CASSQDPPTSGRDWTDTQYF
TGCGCCAGCAGCCAAGATCCTCCGACTAGCGGGAGAGATTGGACAGATACGCAGTATTTT
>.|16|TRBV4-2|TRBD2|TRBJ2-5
CASSARLAGGRETQYF
TGTGCCAGCAGCGCTCGACTAGCGGGGGGGCGAGAGACCCAGTACTTC
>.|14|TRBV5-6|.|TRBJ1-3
CASRGQGTGNTIYF
TGTGCCAGCAGGGGGCAGGGGACTGGAAACACCATATATTTT
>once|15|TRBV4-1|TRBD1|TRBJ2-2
CASSQTGTGAGELFF
TGCGCCAGCAGCCAAACCGGGACAGGGGCCGGGGAGCTGTTTTTT
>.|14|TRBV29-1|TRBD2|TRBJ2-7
CSVVRAGGRYEQYF
TGCAGCGTCGTCAGGGCGGGGGGGCGATACGAGCAGTACTTC